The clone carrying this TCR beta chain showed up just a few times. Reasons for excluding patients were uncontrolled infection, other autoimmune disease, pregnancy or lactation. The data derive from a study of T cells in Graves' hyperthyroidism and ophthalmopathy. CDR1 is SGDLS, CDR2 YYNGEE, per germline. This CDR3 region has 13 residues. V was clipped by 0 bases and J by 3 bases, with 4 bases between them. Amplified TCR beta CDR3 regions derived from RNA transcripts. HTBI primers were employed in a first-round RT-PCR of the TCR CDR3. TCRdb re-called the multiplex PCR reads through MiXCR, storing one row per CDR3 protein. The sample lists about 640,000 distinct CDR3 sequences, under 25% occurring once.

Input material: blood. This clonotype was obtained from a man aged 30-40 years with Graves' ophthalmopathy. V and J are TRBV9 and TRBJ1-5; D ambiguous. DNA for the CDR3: TGTGCCAGCAGCGTAGCCGCCAATCAGCCCCAGCATTTT. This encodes CASSVAANQPQHF.